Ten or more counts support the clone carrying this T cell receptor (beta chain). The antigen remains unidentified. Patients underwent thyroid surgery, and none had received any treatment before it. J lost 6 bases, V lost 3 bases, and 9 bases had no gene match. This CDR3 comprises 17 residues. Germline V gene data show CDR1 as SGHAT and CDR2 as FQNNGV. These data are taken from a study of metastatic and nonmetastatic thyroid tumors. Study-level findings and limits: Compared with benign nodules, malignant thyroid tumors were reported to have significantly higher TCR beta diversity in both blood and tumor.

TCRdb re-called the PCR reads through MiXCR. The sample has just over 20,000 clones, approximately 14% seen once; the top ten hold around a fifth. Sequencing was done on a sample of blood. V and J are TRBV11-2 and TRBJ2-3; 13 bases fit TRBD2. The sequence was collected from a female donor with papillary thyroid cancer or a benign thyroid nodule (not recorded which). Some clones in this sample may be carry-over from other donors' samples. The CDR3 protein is CASSFRTSGSVLDTQYF. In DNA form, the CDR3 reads TGTGCCAGCAGCTTCCGGACTAGCGGGAGTGTTTTGGATACGCAGTATTTT.